A single T cell receptor (beta chain) is shown here with its context. Its antigen has not been determined. It has no much larger one-base neighbor in the sample; base qualities were not kept. The germline ends are 8 bases apart after V is trimmed by 0 bases and J by 10 bases. The CDR3 goes from the cysteine to the phenylalanine over 12 residues. Of all the DNA, just the CDR3 is kept, 36 bases in frame from base 1. CDR1 and CDR2 are read off the germline V gene (reference sequence) as LNHDA and SQIVND. The record originates from a study of shared clonotypes between healthy human individuals (dated by TCRdb to the early 2020s). Describing the broader study: Two women and a few men aged 18 to 49 years were included in the cohort. For each donor, three plates each were used for CD4 naive and CD4 memory, two plates were used for CD8 naive, and one plate was used for CD8 memory. To estimate repertoire size and how much clonotype sharing occurs between individuals, the study deeply sequenced the blood TCR repertoires of a handful of healthy adults. To increase sequencing depth and limit assay-specific biases, different laboratories used diverse techniques to prepare libraries and sequence TCR repertoires. Leukapheresis yielded between about 0.9 and 10 billion PBMCs per donor. Broad study findings and their caveats: Larger estimated clonotype richness was generally found for naive subsets than for memory subsets. Higher generation probabilities were observed for clonotypes shared by all four sorted-subset donors than for non-shared clonotypes. Pairwise subsampling indicated that sequencing depth was expected to affect the degree of clonotype sharing among donors. Sharing across a few donors was observed for about 5% of naive CD4, less than 4% of naive CD8, 2.3% of memory CD4, and 0.4% of memory CD8 clonotypes. The genetic and exposure-history diversity represented was limited by the small number of donors. Only blood was sampled, and tissue TCR repertoires likely differ from those in blood. Incomplete sequencing was indicated by rarefaction of sorted-subset datasets, despite the large sequencing depth.

Healthy HIV-negative adults with no recently reported acute infections or vaccinations were included as donors. Every donor was a Caucasian adult living in Nashville, Tennessee, USA. Magnetic negative selection was used to enrich CD4+ T cells, after which naive cells were positively selected on CD45RA and the negative fraction became the memory subset. Blood was obtained by leukapheresis, after which PBMCs were separated by Ficoll-Histopaque density gradient centrifugation and cryopreserved in liquid nitrogen vapor phase. Analytical flow cytometry was used to check the purity and quantity of every magnetically sorted T cell population. Each sorted fraction had its genomic DNA isolated and then quantified by UV absorbance on a Nanodrop 2000c. Using the deep immunoSEQ assay, multiplex PCR amplified TCR CDR3 regions from genomic DNA. Extracted genomic DNA from each cell subset was spread evenly across all wells of several immunoSEQ 96-well plates, with each plate serving as a replicate. For sorted subsets, approximately 190 ng genomic DNA, equal to 25,000 to 35,000 T cell genomes, was loaded into each replicate PCR. Purified libraries were measured with a Qubit 3.0 fluorometer, size-checked on a Bioanalyzer 2100, and measured again with the KAPA Library Quantification kit. Every immunoSEQ 96-well plate was sequenced on a separate single-read 150-cycle Illumina NextSeq 550 flow cell. In the source study's methods: The immunoSEQ output contained only junctional sequences without quality scores, so filtering could not match that applied to full-length reads. To assign V/J genes and CDR3, sequences were annotated against IMGT germline references using PyIR, a Python wrapper for IgBLAST v1.9. Any read was removed if the V/J assignment was weak (E-value above 1e-6), the CDR3 was missing, or the read contained stop codons, out-of-frame junctions, or ambiguous translated residues. V3J clonotypes were defined as sequences sharing the same inferred V gene, J gene, and CDR3 amino acid sequence. Percentage overlap between repertoires was calculated by dividing the number of shared unique clonotypes by the size of the smaller repertoire. RTK rarefaction, the Chao1 estimator, and Recon v2.1 estimates of unobserved clonotypes were used to assess repertoire richness. For all TCRbeta clonotypes obtained by the gDNA method from several donors, generation probabilities were computed with OLGA. Sourced from immuneACCESS, this table was stored by TCRdb with only in-frame sequences that have V and J called. A share of the clones is absent; for the studies checked, an unresolved V gene accounts for under half, and the remainder has no known explanation. V and J calls and clone size are copied from that table; D and trimming were computed from the DNA. This sample comprises 2 million to 2.5 million clones, around 93% of them detected only once. 0.37% of the sample is taken by the ten largest.

This clonotype was sampled from a man younger than 35 in good health. Some clones in this sample may be carry-over from other donors' samples. Sequencing was carried out using naive CD4+ T cells from PBMCs. The cell subset or site label here, explained by the study, means: CD45RA+ positively selected. Recombination joined TRBV19 with TRBJ2-3, with no confident D gene call. At the DNA level, the sequence is TGTGCCAGTAGTATAGATACCCTCCCGCAGTATTTT. Its protein reads: CASSIDTLPQYF.